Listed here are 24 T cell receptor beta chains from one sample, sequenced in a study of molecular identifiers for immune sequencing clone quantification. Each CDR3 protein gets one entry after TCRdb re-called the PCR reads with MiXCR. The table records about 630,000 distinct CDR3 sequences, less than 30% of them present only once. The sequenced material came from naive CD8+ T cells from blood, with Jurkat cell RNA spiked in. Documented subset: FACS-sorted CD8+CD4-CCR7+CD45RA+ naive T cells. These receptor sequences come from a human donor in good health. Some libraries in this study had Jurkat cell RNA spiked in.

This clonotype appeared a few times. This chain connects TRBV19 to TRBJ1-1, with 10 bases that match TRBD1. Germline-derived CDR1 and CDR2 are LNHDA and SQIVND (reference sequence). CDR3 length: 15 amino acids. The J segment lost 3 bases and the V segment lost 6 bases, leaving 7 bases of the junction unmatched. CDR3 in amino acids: CASRTDGQGDTEAFF. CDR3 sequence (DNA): TGTGCCAGTAGAACCGATGGACAGGGGGACACTGAAGCTTTCTTT.

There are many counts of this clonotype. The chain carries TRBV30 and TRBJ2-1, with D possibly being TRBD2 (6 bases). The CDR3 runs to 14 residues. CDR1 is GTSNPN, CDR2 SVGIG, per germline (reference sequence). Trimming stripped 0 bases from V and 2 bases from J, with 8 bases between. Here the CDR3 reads CAWSVWGAYNEQFF. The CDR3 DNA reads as TGTGCCTGGAGTGTATGGGGGGCCTACAATGAGCAGTTCTTC.

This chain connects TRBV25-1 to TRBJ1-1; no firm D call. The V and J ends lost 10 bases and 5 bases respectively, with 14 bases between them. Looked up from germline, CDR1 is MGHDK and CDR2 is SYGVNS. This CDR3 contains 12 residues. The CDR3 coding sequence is TGTGCCACCCGATGGAGGGAAACTGAAGCTTTCTTT. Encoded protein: CATRWRETEAFF.

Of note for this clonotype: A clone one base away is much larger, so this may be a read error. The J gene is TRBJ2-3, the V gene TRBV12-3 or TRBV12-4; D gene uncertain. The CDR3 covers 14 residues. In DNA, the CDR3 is TGTGCCAACAGTTTTGAGAGTTTCACAGATACGCAGTATTTT. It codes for CANSFESFTDTQYF.

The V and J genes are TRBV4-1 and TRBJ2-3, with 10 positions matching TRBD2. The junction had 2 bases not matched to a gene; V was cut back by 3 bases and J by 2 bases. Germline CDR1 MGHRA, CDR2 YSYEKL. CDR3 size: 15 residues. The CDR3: CASSQSGGVTDTQYF. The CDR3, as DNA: TGCGCCAGCAGCCAGAGCGGGGGGGTCACAGATACGCAGTATTTT.

For the CDR3, the DNA is TGTGCCAGCAGTCCACACCTATCCACTGAAGCTTTCTTT. Translated, it gives CASSPHLSTEAFF. V is TRBV28 and J is TRBJ1-1; D is uncertain. The V gene lost 5 bases and the J gene lost 4 bases, with 11 bases spanning the gap. The germline V gene encodes CDR1 MDHEN and CDR2 SYDVKM. The CDR3 spans 13 residues.

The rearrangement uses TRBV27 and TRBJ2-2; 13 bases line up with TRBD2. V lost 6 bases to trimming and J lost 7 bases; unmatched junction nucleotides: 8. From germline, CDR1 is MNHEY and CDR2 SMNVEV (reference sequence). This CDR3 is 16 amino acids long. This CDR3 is CASSPLAGGPFGELFF. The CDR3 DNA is TGTGCCAGCAGCCCACTAGCGGGGGGGCCTTTCGGGGAGCTGTTTTTT.

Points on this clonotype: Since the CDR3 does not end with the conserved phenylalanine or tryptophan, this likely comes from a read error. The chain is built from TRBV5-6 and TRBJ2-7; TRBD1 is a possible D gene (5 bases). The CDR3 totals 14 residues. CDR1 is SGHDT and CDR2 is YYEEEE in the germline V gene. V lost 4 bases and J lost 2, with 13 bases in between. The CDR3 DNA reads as TGTGCCAGCAGCGTGAAGGGGCTTACCTACGAGCAGTACATC. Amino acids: CASSVKGLTYEQYI.

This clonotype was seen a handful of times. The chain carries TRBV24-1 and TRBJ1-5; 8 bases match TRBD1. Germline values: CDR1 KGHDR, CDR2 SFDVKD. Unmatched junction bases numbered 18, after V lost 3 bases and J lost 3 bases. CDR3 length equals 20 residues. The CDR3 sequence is CATSDHCDSRDRKINQPQHF. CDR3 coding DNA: TGTGCCACCAGTGATCACTGCGACTCCCGGGACAGGAAGATCAATCAGCCCCAGCATTTT.

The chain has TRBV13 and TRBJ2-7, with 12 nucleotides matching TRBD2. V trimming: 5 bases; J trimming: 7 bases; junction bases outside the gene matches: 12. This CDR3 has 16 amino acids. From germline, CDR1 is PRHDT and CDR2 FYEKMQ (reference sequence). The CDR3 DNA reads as TGTGCCAGCAGCGACATGACTAGCGGGGGTACGAAGGAGCAGTACTTC. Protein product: CASSDMTSGGTKEQYF.

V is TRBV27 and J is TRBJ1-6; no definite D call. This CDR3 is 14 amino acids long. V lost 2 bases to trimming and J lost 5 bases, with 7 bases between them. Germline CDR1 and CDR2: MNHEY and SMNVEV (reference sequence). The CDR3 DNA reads TGTGCCAGCAGTTTAGGGCCGAATAATTCACCCCTCCACTTT. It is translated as CASSLGPNNSPLHF.

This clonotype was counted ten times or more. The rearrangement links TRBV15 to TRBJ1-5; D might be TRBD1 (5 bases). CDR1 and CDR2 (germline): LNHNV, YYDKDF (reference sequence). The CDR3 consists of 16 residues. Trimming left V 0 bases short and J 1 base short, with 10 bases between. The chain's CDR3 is CATSRDRVESNQPQHF. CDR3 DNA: TGTGCCACCAGCAGAGACAGGGTGGAGAGCAATCAGCCCCAGCATTTT. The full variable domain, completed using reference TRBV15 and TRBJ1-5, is DAMVIQNPRYQVTQFGKPVTLSCSQTLNHNVMYWYQQKSSQAPKLLFHYYDKDFNNEADTPDNFQSRRPNTSFCFLDIRSPGLGDTAMYLCATSRDRVESNQPQHFGDGTRLSIL.

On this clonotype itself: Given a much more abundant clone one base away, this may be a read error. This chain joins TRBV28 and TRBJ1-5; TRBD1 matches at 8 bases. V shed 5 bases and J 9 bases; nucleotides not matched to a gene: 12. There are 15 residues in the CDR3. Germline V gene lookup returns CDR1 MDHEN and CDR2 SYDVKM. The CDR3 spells CASSPTGVSVRPQHF. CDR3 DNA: TGTGCCAGCAGTCCGACAGGGGTGAGTGTACGGCCCCAGCATTTT.

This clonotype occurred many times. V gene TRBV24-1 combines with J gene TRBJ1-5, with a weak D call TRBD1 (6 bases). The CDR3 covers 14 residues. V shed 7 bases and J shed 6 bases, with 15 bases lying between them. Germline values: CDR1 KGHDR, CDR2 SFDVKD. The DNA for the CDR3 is TGTGCCACCAGAAGGACAGCCCGTTGTCAGCCCCAGCATTTT. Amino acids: CATRRTARCQPQHF.

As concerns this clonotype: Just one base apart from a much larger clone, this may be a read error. The CDR3 DNA reads TGCGCCAGCAGCCAAGATAGGCTAGCGGGAACTAAGAACACCGGGGAGCTGTTTTTT. Protein sequence: CASSQDRLAGTKNTGELFF. The genes are TRBV4-3 and TRBJ2-2; 9 nucleotides align to TRBD2. The ends lost 0 bases at V and 1 base at J; junction bases unmatched: 9. Germline values: CDR1 LGHNA, CDR2 YSLEER. The CDR3 is 19 residues long.

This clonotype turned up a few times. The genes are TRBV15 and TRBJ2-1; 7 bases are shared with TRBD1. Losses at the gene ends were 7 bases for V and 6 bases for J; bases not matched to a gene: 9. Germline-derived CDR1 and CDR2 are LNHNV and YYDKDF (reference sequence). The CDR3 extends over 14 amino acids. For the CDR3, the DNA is TGTGCCACCAATGCCCGGACAGGTACCAATGAGCAGTTCTTC. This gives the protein CATNARTGTNEQFF.

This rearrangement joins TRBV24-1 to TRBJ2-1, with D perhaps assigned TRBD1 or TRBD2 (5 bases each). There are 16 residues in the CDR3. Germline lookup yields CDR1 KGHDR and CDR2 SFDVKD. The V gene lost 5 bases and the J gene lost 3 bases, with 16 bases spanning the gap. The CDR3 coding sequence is TGTGCCACCAGTGCCGGCTGGGGACGGGACTACAATGAGCAGTTCTTC. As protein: CATSAGWGRDYNEQFF.

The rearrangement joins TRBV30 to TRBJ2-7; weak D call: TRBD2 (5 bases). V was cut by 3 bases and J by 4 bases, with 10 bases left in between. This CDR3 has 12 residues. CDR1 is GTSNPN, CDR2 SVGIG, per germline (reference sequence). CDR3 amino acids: CAWREEAYEQYF. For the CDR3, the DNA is TGTGCCTGGAGGGAGGAGGCTTACGAGCAGTACTTC.

In DNA, the CDR3 is TGTGCCAGCAGCCAAGACATGGGACTAGCGGCCTACAATGAGCAGTTCTTC. This codes for CASSQDMGLAAYNEQFF. The chain recombines TRBV14 with TRBJ2-1; 11 positions agree with TRBD2. CDR3 length: 17 residues. The J segment lost 2 bases and the V segment lost 0 bases, leaving 3 bases of the junction unmatched. Germline V gene sequence: CDR1 SGHDN, CDR2 FVKESK.

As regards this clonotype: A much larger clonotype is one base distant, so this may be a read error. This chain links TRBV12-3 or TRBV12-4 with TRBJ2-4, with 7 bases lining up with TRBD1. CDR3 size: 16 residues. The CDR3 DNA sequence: TGTGCCAGCAGTCCGCCGGGACAGTTCGGCAAAAACATTCAGTGCTTC. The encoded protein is CASSPPGQFGKNIQCF.

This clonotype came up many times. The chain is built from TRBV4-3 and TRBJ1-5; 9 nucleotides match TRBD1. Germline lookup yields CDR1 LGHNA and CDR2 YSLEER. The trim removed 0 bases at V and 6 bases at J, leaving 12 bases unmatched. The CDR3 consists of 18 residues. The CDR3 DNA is TGCGCCAGCAGCCAAGAAGTGTACAGGGGGCTCATGAGTCAGCCCCAGCATTTT. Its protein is CASSQEVYRGLMSQPQHF.

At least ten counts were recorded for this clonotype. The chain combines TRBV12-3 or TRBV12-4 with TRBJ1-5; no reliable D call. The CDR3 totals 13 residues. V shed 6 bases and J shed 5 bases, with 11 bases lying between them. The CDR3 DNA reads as TGTGCCAGCAGCCAAGATTTCTATCAGCCCCAGCATTTT. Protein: CASSQDFYQPQHF.

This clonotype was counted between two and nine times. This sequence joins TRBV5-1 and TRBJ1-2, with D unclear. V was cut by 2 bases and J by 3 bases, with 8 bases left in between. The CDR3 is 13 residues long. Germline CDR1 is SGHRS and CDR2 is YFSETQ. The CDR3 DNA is TGCGCCAGCAGCTTCGAGACCGACTATGGCTACACCTTC. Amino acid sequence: CASSFETDYGYTF.

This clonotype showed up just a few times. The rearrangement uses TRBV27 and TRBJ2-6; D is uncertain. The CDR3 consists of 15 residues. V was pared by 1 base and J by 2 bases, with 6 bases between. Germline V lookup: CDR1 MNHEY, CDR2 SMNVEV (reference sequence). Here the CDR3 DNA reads TGTGCCAGCAGTTTATGGTCTGCTGGGGCCAACGTCCTGACTTTC. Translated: CASSLWSAGANVLTF.